The rows below give T cell receptor beta chains drawn from one sample of a study of blood T cell repertoires in COVID-19. The data were produced by immunoSEQ multiplex PCR, yet TCRdb's version contains in-frame clones alone and is incomplete. This repertoire shows approximately 190,000 clones, roughly 84% found once; its top ten account for under 4%. The specimen was PBMCs or T cells enriched from blood (not recorded which). The source of these receptors is a woman under 40 who had been exposed to COVID-19. Each CDR3 is given without its conserved first and last residue. Each record gives: CDR3 protein, V gene.

CDR3: ASGRGDSGANVLT; V: TRBV19
CDR3: ASTLQGAPDTQY; V: TRBV3-1/TRBV3-2
CDR3: ASSLWVTGAGTEAF; V: TRBV5-6
CDR3: ASSLTAGGGFNEQF; V: TRBV7-3
CDR3: ASSSGQTTEAF; V: TRBV14
CDR3: ASSLGGQGNNSPLH; V: TRBV7-8
CDR3: ASSQEGGIIDEQF; V: TRBV3-1/TRBV3-2
CDR3: ATGRAGGLVETQY; V: TRBV15
CDR3: ASSVDGRYGVGT; V: TRBV5-8
CDR3: ASSPRQGSNTEAF; V: TRBV7-9
CDR3: ASSLGLSQAGELF; V: TRBV5-1
CDR3: ASSLPGIEGYT; V: TRBV5-4
CDR3: ASSLGGTRGNQETQY; V: TRBV7-7
CDR3: ASSVFGGYHEQY; V: TRBV25-1
CDR3: ASSIPNREGELF; V: TRBV19
CDR3: ASSLVFTGNEQY; V: TRBV7-2
CDR3: ASSEARDYGYT; V: TRBV10-1
CDR3: ASIPGGGLVQETQY; V: TRBV5-4